This T cell receptor (beta chain) was identified during a study of post-analysis software for immune sequencing data. Overall study findings and caveats: Normalized Chao1 diversity was significantly reduced in patients versus controls. Patients had higher frequencies than controls of about five TRBV segments, including TRBV5-6, TRBV5-1 and TRBV20-1.

A note on this clonotype: Its specificity is unknown.

The library was made from cDNA and included unique molecular identifiers. Between roughly 1 and 10 million T cells gave rise to roughly 0.5 million cDNA molecules. TCRdb reprocessed the PCR reads with MiXCR, giving one entry per CDR3 protein. The repertoire consists of over 300,000 distinct CDR3 sequences, with roughly 38% occurring once and the leading ten covering roughly 13%. V was cut by 5 bases and J by 4 bases, with 9 bases left in between. CDR3 length: 13 residues. The chain carries TRBV12-3 or TRBV12-4 and TRBJ2-1; D is unclear. The sequenced sample was blood. This sequence originates from a girl between 10 and 17 years old with multiple sclerosis. This chain's CDR3 is CASSPSDYNEQFF. The CDR3, as DNA: TGTGCCAGCAGTCCCTCCGATTACAATGAGCAGTTCTTC.